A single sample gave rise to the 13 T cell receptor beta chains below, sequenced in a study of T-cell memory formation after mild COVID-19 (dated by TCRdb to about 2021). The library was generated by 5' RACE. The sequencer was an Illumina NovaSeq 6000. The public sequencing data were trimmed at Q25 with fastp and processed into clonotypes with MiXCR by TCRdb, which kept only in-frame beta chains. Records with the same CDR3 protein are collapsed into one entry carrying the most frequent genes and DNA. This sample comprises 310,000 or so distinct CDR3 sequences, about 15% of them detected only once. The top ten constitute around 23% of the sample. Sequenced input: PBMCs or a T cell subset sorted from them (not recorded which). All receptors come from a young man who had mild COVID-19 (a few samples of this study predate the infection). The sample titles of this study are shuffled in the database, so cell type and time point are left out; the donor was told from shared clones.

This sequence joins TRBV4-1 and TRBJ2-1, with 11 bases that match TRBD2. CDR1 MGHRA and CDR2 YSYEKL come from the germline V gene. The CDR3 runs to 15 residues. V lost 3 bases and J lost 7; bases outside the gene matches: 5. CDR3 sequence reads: CASSHPRLAGNEQFF. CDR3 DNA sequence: TGCGCCAGCAGCCACCCTAGACTAGCGGGGAATGAGCAGTTCTTC.

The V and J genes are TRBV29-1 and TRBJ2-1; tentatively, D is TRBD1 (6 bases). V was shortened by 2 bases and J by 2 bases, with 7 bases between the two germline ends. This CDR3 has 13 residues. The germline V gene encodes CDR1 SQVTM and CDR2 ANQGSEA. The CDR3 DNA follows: TGCAGCGTTGAAACAGGGACCTACAATGAGCAGTTCTTC. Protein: CSVETGTYNEQFF.

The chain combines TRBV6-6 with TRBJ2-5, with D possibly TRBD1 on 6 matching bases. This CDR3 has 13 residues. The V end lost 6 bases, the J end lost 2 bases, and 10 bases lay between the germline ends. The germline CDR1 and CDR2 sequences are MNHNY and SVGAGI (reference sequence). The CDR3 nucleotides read TGTGCCAGCAGACCTACAGGGCAAGAGACCCAGTACTTC. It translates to CASRPTGQETQYF.

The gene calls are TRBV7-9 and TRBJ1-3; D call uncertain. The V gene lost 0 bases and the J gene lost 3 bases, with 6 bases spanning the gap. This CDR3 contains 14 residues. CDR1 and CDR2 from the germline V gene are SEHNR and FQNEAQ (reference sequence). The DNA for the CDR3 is TGTGCCAGCAGCTTAGCGCTTCTTGGAAACACCATATATTTT. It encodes CASSLALLGNTIYF.

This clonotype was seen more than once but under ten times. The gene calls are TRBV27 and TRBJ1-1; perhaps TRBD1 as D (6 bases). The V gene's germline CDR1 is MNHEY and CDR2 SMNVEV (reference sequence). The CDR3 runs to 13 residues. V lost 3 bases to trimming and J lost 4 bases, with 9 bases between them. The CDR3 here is CASSLWGATEAFF. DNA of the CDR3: TGTGCCAGCAGTTTGTGGGGGGCCACTGAAGCTTTCTTT.

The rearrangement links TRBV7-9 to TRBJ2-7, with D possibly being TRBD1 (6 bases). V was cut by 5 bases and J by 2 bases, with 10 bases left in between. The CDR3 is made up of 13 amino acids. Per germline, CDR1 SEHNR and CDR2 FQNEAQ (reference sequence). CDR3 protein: CASSPWTAYEQYF. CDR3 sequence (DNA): TGTGCCAGCAGCCCTTGGACAGCCTACGAGCAGTACTTC.

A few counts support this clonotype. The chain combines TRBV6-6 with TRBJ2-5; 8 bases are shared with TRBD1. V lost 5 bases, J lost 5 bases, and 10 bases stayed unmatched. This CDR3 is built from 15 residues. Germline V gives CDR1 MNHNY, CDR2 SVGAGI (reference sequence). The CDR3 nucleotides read TGTGCCAGCAGTGGCCAGGGGGCACAAACGGAGACCCAGTACTTC. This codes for CASSGQGAQTETQYF.

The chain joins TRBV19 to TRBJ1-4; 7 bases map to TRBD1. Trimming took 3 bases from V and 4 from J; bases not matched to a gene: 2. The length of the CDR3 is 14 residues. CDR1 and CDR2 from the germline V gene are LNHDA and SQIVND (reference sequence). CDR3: CASSIGTDNEKLFF. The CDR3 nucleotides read TGTGCCAGTAGTATTGGGACAGATAATGAAAAACTGTTTTTT.

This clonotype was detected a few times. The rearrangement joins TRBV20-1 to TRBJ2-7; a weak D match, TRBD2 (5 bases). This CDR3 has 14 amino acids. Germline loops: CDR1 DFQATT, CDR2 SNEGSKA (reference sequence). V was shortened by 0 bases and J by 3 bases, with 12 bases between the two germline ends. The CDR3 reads CSARDAGRIYEQYF. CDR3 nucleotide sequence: TGCAGTGCTAGAGACGCGGGCAGAATCTACGAGCAGTACTTC.

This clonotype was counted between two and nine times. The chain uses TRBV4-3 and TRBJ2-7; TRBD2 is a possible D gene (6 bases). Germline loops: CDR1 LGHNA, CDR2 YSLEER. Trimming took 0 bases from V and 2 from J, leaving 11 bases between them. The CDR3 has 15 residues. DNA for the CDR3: TGCGCCAGCAGCCAAGATCGGGGAGGACCCTACGAGCAGTACGTC. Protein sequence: CASSQDRGGPYEQYV.

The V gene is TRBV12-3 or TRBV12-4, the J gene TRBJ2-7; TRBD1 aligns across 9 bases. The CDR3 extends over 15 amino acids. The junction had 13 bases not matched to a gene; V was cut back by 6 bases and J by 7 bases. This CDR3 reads CASSQGQGVSGEQYF. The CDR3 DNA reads TGTGCCAGCAGCCAGGGACAGGGAGTTTCCGGGGAGCAGTACTTC.

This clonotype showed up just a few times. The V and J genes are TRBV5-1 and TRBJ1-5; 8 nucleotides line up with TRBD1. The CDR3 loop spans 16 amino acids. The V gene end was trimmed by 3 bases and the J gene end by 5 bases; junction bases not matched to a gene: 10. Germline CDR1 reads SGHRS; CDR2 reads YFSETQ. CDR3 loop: CASSCSLDRAYQPQHF. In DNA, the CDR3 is TGCGCCAGCAGCTGTTCCTTGGACAGGGCCTATCAGCCCCAGCATTTT.

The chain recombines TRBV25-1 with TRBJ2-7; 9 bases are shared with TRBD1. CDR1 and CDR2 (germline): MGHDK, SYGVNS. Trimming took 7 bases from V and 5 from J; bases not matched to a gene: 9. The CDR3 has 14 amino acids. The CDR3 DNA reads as TGTGCCAGCATAGTGGCGGACAGGGGCCACGAGCAGTACTTC. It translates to CASIVADRGHEQYF.